This record covers a single TCR beta chain. Germline V gene sequence: CDR1 SGDLS, CDR2 YYNGEE. The CDR3 extends over 15 amino acids. The ends lost 4 bases at V and 0 bases at J; junction bases unmatched: 6. CD8+ and CD4+ T cells from blood underwent TCR beta sequencing, which was carried out in a high-throughput format. The sample belongs to a study of CD8 T cells in Susac syndrome. With random hexamers, reverse transcription was performed on about 0.5 to 1 ug of RNA. By means of immunoSEQ multiplex PCR, TCR beta CDR3 spanning 54 Vbeta and 13 Jbeta underwent amplification. TCRdb re-called the immunoSEQ multiplex PCR reads through MiXCR, storing one row per CDR3 protein. The data hold around 130,000 distinct CDR3 sequences, with around 85% observed a single time.

The chain uses TRBV9 and TRBJ2-5; 7 nucleotides line up with TRBD1. Input material: CD8+ T cells from PBMCs. The receptor was derived from a human donor with multiple sclerosis. CDR3 amino acids: CASSIVGTDQETQYF. The CDR3 DNA follows: TGTGCCAGCAGCATAGTGGGGACAGACCAAGAGACCCAGTACTTC.